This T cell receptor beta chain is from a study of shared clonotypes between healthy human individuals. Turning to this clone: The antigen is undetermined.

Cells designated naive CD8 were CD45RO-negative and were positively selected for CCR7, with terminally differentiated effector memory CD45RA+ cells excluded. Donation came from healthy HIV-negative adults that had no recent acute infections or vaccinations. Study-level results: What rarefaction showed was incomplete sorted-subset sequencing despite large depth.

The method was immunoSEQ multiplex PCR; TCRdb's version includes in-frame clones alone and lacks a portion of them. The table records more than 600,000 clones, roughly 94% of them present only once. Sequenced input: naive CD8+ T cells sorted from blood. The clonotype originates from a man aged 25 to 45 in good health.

The CDR3 coding sequence is TGTGCCAGCAGCGCGGGACAGGTGAACACTGAAGCTTTCTTT. Translated: CASSAGQVNTEAFF. The chain links TRBV28 to TRBJ1-1, with 8 bases identical to TRBD1. Germline V gene data show CDR1 as MDHEN and CDR2 as SYDVKM. After removal of 6 bases from V and 0 bases from J, the junction contained 3 bases not matched to a gene. The CDR3 extends over 14 amino acids.